This T cell receptor beta chain was found in a study of cytomegalovirus exposure and HLA in healthy donors. Overall study results and limits: Highly shared sequence variants in one cluster were likely a sequencing artifact. The study carried out a later analysis of TCR beta sequences. It associated approximately 17,000 of them with specific HLA alleles at a false discovery rate of 0.05.

Germline V gene lookup returns CDR1 LNHNV and CDR2 YYDKDF (reference sequence). CDR3 size: 16 residues. It was with 60 Vbeta and 13 Jbeta primers that the PCR ran. TCRdb's table, derived via immunoSEQ multiplex PCR, lists solely in-frame clones and lacks some. The sample contains approximately 160,000 clones, about three quarters of which appear only once. On this clone itself: Its antigen remains unidentified.

Sequences were obtained from PBMCs. The receptor's source is a female donor in good health and CMV-seronegative. J is TRBJ2-5 and V is TRBV15; tentatively, D is TRBD2 (6 bases). The end of the DNA fits TRBJ2-7 better, so the J call may be wrong. CDR3 loop: CATSRDAGPSLYEQYF. DNA of the CDR3: TGTGCCACCAGCAGAGATGCGGGGCCGAGTCTATACGAGCAGTACTTC.